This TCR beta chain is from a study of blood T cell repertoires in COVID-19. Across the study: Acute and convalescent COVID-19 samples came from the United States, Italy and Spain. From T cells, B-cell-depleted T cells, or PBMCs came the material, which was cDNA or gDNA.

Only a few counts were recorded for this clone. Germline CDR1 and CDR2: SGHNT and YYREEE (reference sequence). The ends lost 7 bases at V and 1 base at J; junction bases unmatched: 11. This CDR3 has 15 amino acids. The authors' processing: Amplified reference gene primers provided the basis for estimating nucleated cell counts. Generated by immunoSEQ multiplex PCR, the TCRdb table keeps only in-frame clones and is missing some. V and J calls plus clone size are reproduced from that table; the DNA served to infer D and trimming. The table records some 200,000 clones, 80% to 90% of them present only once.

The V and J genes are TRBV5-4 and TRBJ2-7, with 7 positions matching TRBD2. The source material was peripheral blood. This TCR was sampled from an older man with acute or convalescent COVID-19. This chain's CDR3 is CASGEGGSRSYEQYF. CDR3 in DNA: TGTGCCAGCGGAGAGGGAGGGTCGCGGTCCTACGAGCAGTACTTC. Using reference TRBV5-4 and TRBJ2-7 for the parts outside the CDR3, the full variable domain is ETGVTQSPTHLIKTRGQQVTLRCSSQSGHNTVSWYQQALGQGPQFIFQYYREEENGRGNFPPRFSGLQFPNYSSELNVNALELDDSALYLCASGEGGSRSYEQYFGPGTRLTVT.